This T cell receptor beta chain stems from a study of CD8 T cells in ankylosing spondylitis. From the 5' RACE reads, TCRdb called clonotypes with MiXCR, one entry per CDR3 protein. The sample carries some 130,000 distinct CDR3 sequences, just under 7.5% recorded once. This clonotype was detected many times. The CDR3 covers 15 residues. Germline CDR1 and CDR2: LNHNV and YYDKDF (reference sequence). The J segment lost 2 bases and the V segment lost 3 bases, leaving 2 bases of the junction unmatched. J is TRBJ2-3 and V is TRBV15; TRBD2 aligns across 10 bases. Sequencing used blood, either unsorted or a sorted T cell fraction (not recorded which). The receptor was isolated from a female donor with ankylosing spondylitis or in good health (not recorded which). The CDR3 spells CATSRLAGDTDTQYF. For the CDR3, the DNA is TGTGCCACCAGCAGGCTAGCGGGGGACACAGATACGCAGTATTTT. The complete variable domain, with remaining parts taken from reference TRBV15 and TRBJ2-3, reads DAMVIQNPRYQVTQFGKPVTLSCSQTLNHNVMYWYQQKSSQAPKLLFHYYDKDFNNEADTPDNFQSRRPNTSFCFLDIRSPGLGDTAMYLCATSRLAGDTDTQYFGPGTRLTVL.